This T cell receptor (beta chain) was identified during a study of control samples from healthy donors and cancer patients. The assay was immunoSEQ multiplex PCR, and TCRdb's table has in-frame clones only and misses some. The sample yields some 140,000 clones, roughly 92% seen once. The CDR3 extends over 14 amino acids. Germline V CDR1 and CDR2: LNHNV, YYDKDF (reference sequence). V lost 1 base and J 2 bases, leaving 9 bases between the germline ends. The TCR comes from a man younger than 45 in good health. Sequenced sample: blood. This chain connects TRBV15 to TRBJ2-7, with unresolved D. This CDR3 is CATSRADTTYEQYF. CDR3 coding DNA: TGTGCCACCAGCAGAGCAGACACAACCTACGAGCAGTACTTC.